Below are 25 T cell receptor beta chains sequenced from a single sample in a study of blood T cell repertoires in COVID-19. Measured with immunoSEQ multiplex PCR; TCRdb has only the in-frame clones, and not every one. The table lists roughly 86,000 clones, 70% to 90% of them singletons, with 3% to 3.5% in the top ten. The sequencing input was peripheral blood. These receptors all come from a man aged 50-59 years with acute or convalescent COVID-19.

The rearrangement joins TRBV7-2 to TRBJ1-4, with D unresolved. The V end lost 5 bases, the J end lost 15 bases, and 16 bases lay between the germline ends. This CDR3 has 12 residues. From germline, CDR1 is SGHTA and CDR2 FQGNSA. CDR3 region: CASSHGPTEMFF. As DNA, the CDR3 is TGTGCCAGCAGCCACGGTCCCACGGAGATGTTTTTT.

This clone was counted a few times. The DNA for the CDR3 is TGTGCCAGCAGTTACTCCGCGACAGGGAGTGAGACCCAGTACTTC. Protein sequence: CASSYSATGSETQYF. The V call is TRBV6-2 or TRBV6-3, the J call TRBJ2-5; 7 nucleotides align to TRBD1. Per germline, CDR1 MNHEY and CDR2 SVGEGT. CDR3 size: 15 residues. V shed 0 bases, J shed 5 bases, and the junction held 6 bases outside the gene matches.

This sequence joins TRBV6-5 and TRBJ1-1; a weak D match, TRBD1 (6 bases). Germline V gene sequence: CDR1 MNHEY, CDR2 SVGAGI. V lost 2 bases, J lost 1 base, and 11 bases lay in between. The CDR3 totals 15 residues. The CDR3 is CASSYRRTENTEAFF. The CDR3 DNA is TGTGCCAGCAGTTACAGACGGACAGAGAACACTGAAGCTTTCTTT.

This rearrangement joins TRBV6-5 to TRBJ1-1; 7 bases align to TRBD1. From germline, CDR1 is MNHEY and CDR2 SVGAGI. V was clipped by 8 bases and J by 3 bases; unmatched bases: 12. This CDR3 is built from 15 residues. The CDR3 reads CASGDRATKYTEAFF. The CDR3 region has the DNA TGTGCCAGCGGCGACAGGGCGACCAAGTACACTGAAGCTTTCTTT.

The V call is TRBV19, the J call TRBJ2-1; TRBD2 matches 14 bases. The J segment lost 2 bases and the V segment lost 7 bases, leaving 22 bases of the junction unmatched. CDR3 length equals 22 residues. Germline V gives CDR1 LNHDA, CDR2 SQIVND (reference sequence). The CDR3 DNA is TGTGCCAGTAATGTTCGGACAGGGCAGACTAGCGGGAGGGTCCACACCTACAATGAGCAGTTCTTC. Protein sequence: CASNVRTGQTSGRVHTYNEQFF.

V gene TRBV2 combines with J gene TRBJ2-6, with a tentative D call TRBD1 (5 bases). CDR1 SNHLY and CDR2 FYNNEI come from the germline V gene. The V and J ends lost 10 bases and 0 bases respectively, with 13 bases between them. The length of the CDR3 is 15 residues. The CDR3 DNA sequence: TGTGCCATACAGGTGCCCCACTCTGGGGCCAACGTCCTGACTTTC. Amino acids: CAIQVPHSGANVLTF. The variable domain in full, completed from reference TRBV2 and TRBJ2-6, reads EPEVTQTPSHQVTQMGQEVILRCVPISNHLYFYWYRQILGQKVEFLVSFYNNEISEKSEIFDDQFSVERPDGSNFTLKIRSTKLEDSAMYFCAIQVPHSGANVLTFGAGSRLTVL.

The rearrangement uses TRBV6-1 and TRBJ1-5; tentative D call: TRBD1 (5 bases). CDR3 length equals 15 residues. Looked up from germline, CDR1 is MNHNS and CDR2 is SASEGT. Trimming shortened V by 0 bases and J by 5 bases, and 11 bases separated the two germline ends. The CDR3 DNA reads TGTGCCAGCAGTGAAGCGGGAGGGGTCCATCAGCCCCAGCATTTT. It specifies CASSEAGGVHQPQHF.

V is TRBV28 and J is TRBJ2-7; TRBD1 aligns across 7 bases. CDR1 is MDHEN and CDR2 is SYDVKM in the germline V gene. The CDR3 is made up of 14 amino acids. The junction had 4 bases not matched to a gene; V was cut back by 2 bases and J by 3 bases. CDR3 amino acids: CASSLGQGVYEQYF. The CDR3 DNA reads as TGTGCCAGCAGTTTAGGGCAGGGGGTCTACGAGCAGTACTTC.

CDR3 nucleotide sequence: TGTGCCAGCAGCTTAGCACAGGTCCAAGAGACCCAGTACTTC. This sequence encodes CASSLAQVQETQYF. The chain has TRBV7-2 and TRBJ2-5, with D possibly matching TRBD1 (5 bases). This CDR3 spans 14 amino acids. Per germline, CDR1 SGHTA and CDR2 FQGNSA. Trimming removed 0 bases from V and 1 base from J, with 6 bases in between. Complete variable domain (other parts from reference TRBV7-2 and TRBJ2-5): GAGVSQSPSNKVTEKGKDVELRCDPISGHTALYWYRQSLGQGLEFLIYFQGNSAPDKSGLPSDRFSAERTGGSVSTLTIQRTQQEDSAVYLCASSLAQVQETQYFGPGTRLLVL.

V and J are TRBV3-1 (or the pseudogene TRBV3-2) and TRBJ1-6; TRBD1 matches 9 bases. Per germline, CDR1 LGHDT and CDR2 YNNKEL (reference sequence). The length of the CDR3 is 20 residues. V shed 0 bases, J shed 3 bases, and the junction held 12 bases outside the gene matches. The CDR3 is CASSQDWGQGPNLYNSPLHF. CDR3 DNA sequence: TGTGCCAGCAGCCAAGATTGGGGACAGGGCCCAAATCTCTATAATTCACCCCTCCACTTT.

The V and J genes are TRBV2 and TRBJ1-6; 7 nucleotides agree with TRBD1. Germline CDR1 and CDR2: SNHLY and FYNNEI. The J segment lost 6 bases and the V segment lost 4 bases, leaving 3 bases of the junction unmatched. This CDR3 has 14 residues. The CDR3 is CASSGGQFNSPLHF. The DNA of the CDR3 is TGTGCCAGCAGTGGGGGACAGTTTAATTCACCCCTCCACTTT. Full variable domain (remainder filled in from reference TRBV2 and TRBJ1-6): EPEVTQTPSHQVTQMGQEVILRCVPISNHLYFYWYRQILGQKVEFLVSFYNNEISEKSEIFDDQFSVERPDGSNFTLKIRSTKLEDSAMYFCASSGGQFNSPLHFGNGTRLTVT.

The chain recombines TRBV7-6 with TRBJ1-6, with 12 bases matching TRBD1. V lost 5 bases and J lost 9; bases outside the gene matches: 20. This CDR3 is built from 20 residues. The germline CDR1 and CDR2 sequences are SGHVS and FNYEAQ. The chain's CDR3 is CASSPRFPGQGAYGGSPLHF. CDR3 coding DNA: TGTGCCAGCAGCCCTCGCTTCCCGGGACAGGGGGCCTACGGAGGTTCACCCCTCCACTTT. Full variable domain (outside the CDR3, taken from reference TRBV7-6 and TRBJ1-6): GAGVSQSPRYKVTKRGQDVALRCDPISGHVSLYWYRQALGQGPEFLTYFNYEAQQDKSGLPNDRFSAERPEGSISTLTIQRTEQRDSAMYRCASSPRFPGQGAYGGSPLHFGNGTRLTVT.

The chain couples TRBV19 to TRBJ2-3; 7 positions agree with TRBD1. In germline, CDR1 is LNHDA, CDR2 SQIVND (reference sequence). After removal of 10 bases from V and 5 bases from J, the junction contained 12 bases not matched to a gene. The CDR3 runs 14 residues. The DNA of the CDR3 is TGTGCCATTCGCCCGGGGACAGTAGGAGATACGCAGTATTTT. Translated, it gives CAIRPGTVGDTQYF. Drawing the rest from reference TRBV19 and TRBJ2-3, the complete variable domain is DGGITQSPKYLFRKEGQNVTLSCEQNLNHDAMYWYRQDPGQGLRLIYYSQIVNDFQKGDIAEGYSVSREKKESFPLTVTSAQKNPTAFYLCAIRPGTVGDTQYFGPGTRLTVL.

V is TRBV12-3 or TRBV12-4 and J is TRBJ1-5; D is possibly TRBD1 (6 bases). The CDR3 is 13 amino acids. V was trimmed by 4 bases and J by 4 bases, leaving 8 bases between them. The CDR3 sequence is CASSSGENQPQHF. CDR3 in DNA: TGTGCCAGCAGTTCAGGGGAGAATCAGCCCCAGCATTTT.

The J gene is TRBJ2-7, the V gene TRBV7-6; 7 bases agree with TRBD1. The V gene's germline CDR1 is SGHVS and CDR2 FNYEAQ. The trim removed 5 bases at V and 0 bases at J, leaving 7 bases unmatched. This CDR3 comprises 15 residues. The CDR3 region is CASSPQGTLSYEQYF. CDR3 bases: TGTGCCAGCAGCCCACAGGGGACCCTCTCCTACGAGCAGTACTTC.

This rearrangement joins TRBV5-6 to TRBJ1-1; no clear D. The CDR3 totals 14 residues. Germline V gene sequence: CDR1 SGHDT, CDR2 YYEEEE. V lost 1 base and J lost 3, with 10 bases in between. The CDR3 DNA reads as TGTGCCAGCAGCTTGCGAGGGATATACACTGAAGCTTTCTTT. This gives the protein CASSLRGIYTEAFF.

CDR3 DNA sequence: TGTGCCAGCAGTGAAGGGGCTAGCGGCGGAAAAGAGACCCAGTACTTC. Translation: CASSEGASGGKETQYF. This chain joins TRBV6-1 and TRBJ2-5, with 7 nucleotides matching TRBD2. This CDR3 has 16 amino acids. The ends lost 1 base at V and 3 bases at J; junction bases unmatched: 8. Looked up from germline, CDR1 is MNHNS and CDR2 is SASEGT.

The CDR3 DNA sequence: TGTGCCAGCAGCCTACCTCAGTCAGGCGGGGAGCTGTTTTTT. It is translated as CASSLPQSGGELFF. The chain combines TRBV7-2 with TRBJ2-2; no clear D. This CDR3 region has 14 residues. Germline V CDR1 and CDR2: SGHTA, FQGNSA. The germline V and J ends were trimmed by 5 bases and 7 bases, with 14 bases remaining between them.

This clone was seen once. V and J are TRBV12-3 or TRBV12-4 and TRBJ1-1, with D possibly being TRBD1 (5 bases). The CDR3 spans 13 residues. V dropped 3 bases and J dropped 2 bases, with 7 bases sitting between them. The CDR3 DNA sequence: TGTGCCAGCAGTTTGGGGCGAAACACTGAAGCTTTCTTT. Amino acids: CASSLGRNTEAFF.

This clone was recorded once. This chain joins TRBV5-4 and TRBJ2-7; 11 positions agree with TRBD2. The V and J ends lost 2 bases and 2 bases, in that order; junction bases with no gene match: 9. Germline-derived CDR1 and CDR2 are SGHNT and YYREEE (reference sequence). The CDR3 spans 17 residues. Written as DNA, the CDR3 is TGTGCCAGCAGCTTAAGACTAGCGGGGAAGAAACCCTACGAGCAGTACTTC. Protein product: CASSLRLAGKKPYEQYF.

The V gene is TRBV6-6, the J gene TRBJ1-1; 7 nucleotides align to TRBD1. CDR1 is MNHNY, CDR2 SVGAGI, per germline (reference sequence). The CDR3 is made up of 14 amino acids. V trimming: 4 bases; J trimming: 0 bases; junction bases outside the gene matches: 2. As DNA, the CDR3 is TGTGCCAGCAGTTCGGGACAGCTGAACACTGAAGCTTTCTTT. Translation: CASSSGQLNTEAFF.

This chain joins TRBV19 and TRBJ2-2, with 9 bases that match TRBD1. Germline assignment: CDR1 LNHDA and CDR2 SQIVND (reference sequence). After removal of 6 bases from V and 0 bases from J, the junction contained 8 bases not matched to a gene. The CDR3 consists of 17 residues. CDR3 DNA: TGTGCCAGTAGCAACCCGGGACAGGGCCCGAACACCGGGGAGCTGTTTTTT. Amino acids: CASSNPGQGPNTGELFF. Filled out from reference TRBV19 and TRBJ2-2, the complete variable domain reads DGGITQSPKYLFRKEGQNVTLSCEQNLNHDAMYWYRQDPGQGLRLIYYSQIVNDFQKGDIAEGYSVSREKKESFPLTVTSAQKNPTAFYLCASSNPGQGPNTGELFFGEGSRLTVL.

This clone has just a few counts. The rearrangement joins TRBV7-8 to TRBJ2-7; 8 nucleotides line up with TRBD1. CDR3 length: 14 residues. V dropped 6 bases and J dropped 5; count of bases not matched to a gene: 9. CDR1 is SGHVS and CDR2 is FQNEAQ in the germline V gene. The CDR3 protein is CASSSYQGANEQYF. CDR3 DNA: TGTGCCAGCAGTTCATACCAGGGGGCGAACGAGCAGTACTTC.

The V gene is TRBV2, the J gene TRBJ2-1; TRBD2 matches at 8 bases. Germline V gene data show CDR1 as SNHLY and CDR2 as FYNNEI. V gave up 7 bases and J gave up 3 bases; unmatched junction bases: 2. The CDR3 totals 13 residues. Here the CDR3 reads CASTSGGYNEQFF. The CDR3 nucleotides read TGTGCCAGCACAAGCGGGGGCTACAATGAGCAGTTCTTC.

The J gene is TRBJ2-3, the V gene TRBV19; 7 nucleotides match TRBD1. This CDR3 is built from 14 residues. V shed 10 bases and J 1 base; nucleotides not matched to a gene: 8. Germline CDR1 is LNHDA and CDR2 is SQIVND (reference sequence). The CDR3 protein is CATSSGQRTDTQYF. CDR3 nucleotide sequence: TGTGCCACCTCATCGGGACAGCGCACAGATACGCAGTATTTT.